Here is one T cell receptor beta chain with its context. Its antigen is currently not known. No per-base quality is available; no much larger clone lies one base away. The data were obtained in a study of T cell responses to AZD1222 COVID-19 vaccine (dated by TCRdb to the early 2020s). General notes on the study: TCR sequencing covered 233 trial participants: nearly 210 given two doses of AZD1222 and about 26 given two doses of MenACWY control vaccine. Trial participants were enrolled by age into subgroups of 18-55, 56-69 and 70-plus years, and roughly 150, 30 and 60 TCR-sequenced participants, respectively, were included in these subgroups.

Here is what the overall study found, with its caveats: In the small 56-69-year group, the increase in depth fell short of significance, most likely because of low power. Nearly half of unique spike-specific TCRs reportedly recognized epitopes outside regions mutated in the B.1.351 and B.1.1.7 variants. Vaccine-associated CD4 TCRs spanned the whole spike protein, with dominant responses in regions 160-218 and 743-854. Participants were mostly white British, with more females than males. The authors suggested clonal diversity may have been underestimated. Conclusions about previously exposed vaccinees were limited because only a handful of AZD1222 recipients were SARS-CoV-2 seropositive at baseline. Because no day 14 peak-response samples were available, repertoires were characterized only after the peak T cell response. A significant rise in spike-specific TCR breadth and depth was observed after two AZD1222 doses relative to day 0 and relative to MenACWY recipients.

The germline V gene gives CDR1 as SGHDT and CDR2 as YYEEEE. Spanning cysteine to phenylalanine, the CDR3 consists of 15 amino acids. Here the CDR3 DNA is all that survives: 45 bases in frame from base 1. Compared with germline, V lacks 1 base and J lacks 6 bases; bases without a gene match: 6. The time point label here, explained by the study, means: about 28 days (+/-7) after the second vaccine dose. The treatment or condition label, as the study defines it: meningococcal conjugate vaccine given as trial control. The vaccinee samples were drawn from two UK trials, COV001 and COV002, one of which was a single-blind randomized controlled phase 2/3 trial testing AZD1222 (ChAdOx1 nCoV-19) in healthy adults. Trial participant PBMC samples were collected at day 0 and day 28 after the second dose for TCRbeta chain sequencing. The CDR3 regions of human TCRbeta chains were analyzed by immunosequencing. The authors processed their data as follows. TCRs in the repertoires were matched against a reference library of SARS-CoV-2-specific TCRs that had been generated with the MIRA antigen-specificity platform. Breadth meant the fraction of unique TCRs that were SARS-CoV-2-associated, whereas depth meant the fraction of total T cells that were SARS-CoV-2-associated. Each spike-specific TCR was assigned to its reactive spike region and to a CD4 or CD8 class using the MIRA data. Log10-transformed breadth and depth values were compared by one-way ANOVA with Sidak's multiple comparisons tests. Entries here come from immuneACCESS through TCRdb and include only in-frame sequences with V and J called. Some clones fail to appear in such tables; in the studies checked, an unresolved V gene covers under half of the shortfall, and the cause of the remainder is unknown. V and J calls and clone size are as listed in that table; D and trimming were resolved from the DNA. Recorded for this sample are about 180,000 clones; 85% to 95% of them occurred a single time. The top ten constitute roughly 1% of the sample.

This TCR was sampled from an adult who received the MenACWY meningococcal vaccine as a control. This specimen consisted of peripheral blood, obtained 28 days after the second dose of the MenACWY control vaccine. The V and J segments used are TRBV5-6 and TRBJ1-5, with TRBD1 matching 8 junction bases. Here is the DNA: TGTGCCAGCAGCTTGCAGGGGGCGATAACTCAGCCCCAGCATTTT. This sequence encodes CASSLQGAITQPQHF.